The 19 T cell receptor beta chains presented below share a single source sample, sequenced in a study of blood T cell repertoires in COVID-19. The assay was immunoSEQ multiplex PCR, and TCRdb's table has in-frame clones only and misses some. The table includes some 230,000 clones, roughly 83% detected once. The sequenced sample consisted of PBMCs or T cells enriched from blood (not recorded which). The receptors come from a woman between 35 and 50 years old with acute COVID-19.

The chain combines TRBV5-1 with TRBJ1-2, with a weak D call TRBD1 (6 bases). This CDR3 is built from 16 residues. V was pared by 1 base and J by 8 bases, with 21 bases between. CDR1 is SGHRS and CDR2 is YFSETQ in the germline V gene. The CDR3 DNA reads TGCGCCAGCAGCTTGCTGAGGGACATCCCGTTAAGCGGCTACACCTTC. It is translated as CASSLLRDIPLSGYTF. The full variable domain, rest sourced from reference TRBV5-1 and TRBJ1-2, is KAGVTQTPRYLIKTRGQQVTLSCSPISGHRSVSWYQQTPGQGLQFLFEYFSETQRNKGNFPGRFSGRQFSNSRSEMNVSTLELGDSALYLCASSLLRDIPLSGYTFGSGTRLTVV.

V gene TRBV2 combines with J gene TRBJ2-7; D uncertain. Trimming removed 4 bases at V and 7 bases at J, with 8 bases between. CDR1 SNHLY and CDR2 FYNNEI come from the germline V gene. The CDR3 totals 11 residues. CDR3 DNA sequence: TGTGCCAGCAGTGTAGTCTTGGAGCAGTACTTC. This encodes CASSVVLEQYF.

The chain uses TRBV27 and TRBJ2-5, with 9 bases matching TRBD1. The CDR3 totals 16 residues. Trimming removed 6 bases from V and 1 base from J; junction bases left unmatched: 9. The V gene's germline CDR1 is MNHEY and CDR2 SMNVEV (reference sequence). In nucleotides, the CDR3 is TGTGCCAGCAGCAAGATCCGGGACAGGGCCCAAGAGACCCAGTACTTC. Its protein is CASSKIRDRAQETQYF.

The chain recombines TRBV11-2 with TRBJ1-1; 8 nucleotides line up with TRBD1. V gave up 5 bases and J gave up 0 bases; unmatched junction bases: 8. The V gene's germline CDR1 is SGHAT and CDR2 FQNNGV. CDR3 length equals 16 residues. The chain's CDR3 is CASSAFQGALNTEAFF. In DNA, the CDR3 is TGTGCCAGCAGCGCCTTCCAGGGGGCTTTGAACACTGAAGCTTTCTTT.

This chain connects TRBV4-2 to TRBJ1-6; 9 bases fit TRBD1. The CDR3 is made up of 17 amino acids. V gave up 0 bases and J gave up 9 bases; unmatched junction bases: 9. The germline V gene encodes CDR1 LGHNA and CDR2 YNFKEQ. CDR3 sequence reads: CASSQDSEGTGRSPLHF. The CDR3 bases are TGTGCCAGCAGCCAAGATTCCGAGGGGACAGGGCGTTCACCCCTCCACTTT.

The rearrangement uses TRBV19 and TRBJ2-1; the D gene is possibly TRBD1 (6 bases). Germline V gives CDR1 LNHDA, CDR2 SQIVND (reference sequence). The V end was cut by 8 bases, the J end by 6 bases, with 20 bases between. The CDR3 is 15 residues long. CDR3 residues: CASSPQTGRGNEQFF. The CDR3 DNA reads TGTGCCAGTTCTCCCCAGACAGGACGCGGCAATGAGCAGTTCTTC.

This clone occurred once. The chain links TRBV30 to TRBJ1-3; TRBD1 is a possible D gene (5 bases). CDR1 and CDR2 (germline): GTSNPN, SVGIG (reference sequence). The CDR3 contains 14 residues. V lost 2 bases and J 0 bases, leaving 8 bases between the germline ends. The chain's CDR3 is CAWSRGDSGNTIYF. CDR3 in DNA: TGTGCCTGGAGTCGGGGGGACTCTGGAAACACCATATATTTT.

The gene calls are TRBV11-2 and TRBJ2-1; 12 bases align to TRBD2. CDR3 length equals 15 residues. Germline CDR1 is SGHAT and CDR2 is FQNNGV. Germline trimming cut 5 bases from V and 6 bases from J; bases unmatched to any gene: 5. The CDR3 spells CASSLLAGGPNEQFF. CDR3 in DNA: TGTGCCAGCAGCCTCCTAGCGGGAGGGCCCAATGAGCAGTTCTTC.

The rearrangement joins TRBV21-1 to TRBJ2-3; TRBD1, as called in the table, went unchecked against the DNA. TRBV21-1 is annotated as a pseudogene. This CDR3 has 16 amino acids. The CDR3 DNA follows: TGTGCCAGCAGCGCACCGGGACACTTGTACACAGATACGCAGTATTTT. Its protein product is CASSAPGHLYTDTQYF.

The chain is built from TRBV7-3 and TRBJ2-1; 10 bases are shared with TRBD1. V lost 1 base, J lost 12 bases, and 6 bases stayed unmatched. The CDR3 extends over 14 amino acids. Germline CDR1 is SGHTA and CDR2 is FQGTGA. The CDR3 DNA reads TGTGCCAGCAGCTTAAATGCCCGGGACAGGGGGCAGTTCTTC. As protein: CASSLNARDRGQFF.

The gene calls are TRBV5-6 and TRBJ2-7; TRBD1 aligns across 11 bases. The CDR3 is made up of 14 amino acids. The V gene end was trimmed by 4 bases and the J gene end by 3 bases; junction bases not matched to a gene: 3. Germline assignment: CDR1 SGHDT and CDR2 YYEEEE. CDR3 nucleotides: TGTGCCAGCAGCCAAGGGACAGGGGGCTACGAGCAGTACTTC. This sequence encodes CASSQGTGGYEQYF.

The chain recombines TRBV6-2 or TRBV6-3 with TRBJ2-2, with D perhaps TRBD1 (5 bases). This CDR3 is 15 amino acids long. Trimming left V 2 bases short and J 5 bases short, with 12 bases between. Looked up from germline, CDR1 is MNHEY and CDR2 is SVGEGT. The CDR3 spells CASSYHFSGTGELFF. The CDR3 DNA reads as TGTGCCAGCAGTTACCACTTTTCAGGGACCGGGGAGCTGTTTTTT.

The chain couples TRBV6-5 to TRBJ1-6; 7 bases line up with TRBD1. With V trimmed by 5 bases and J by 10 bases, 2 bases remained unmatched. The CDR3 length is 12 residues. Germline CDR1 reads MNHEY; CDR2 reads SVGAGI. The CDR3 coding sequence is TGTGCCAGCAGTCGACAGGGATCACCCCTCCACTTT. Translating gives CASSRQGSPLHF.

This sequence joins TRBV18 and TRBJ2-7; 14 bases are shared with TRBD2. Germline V lookup: CDR1 KGHSH, CDR2 LQKENI. The CDR3 runs to 16 residues. Losses at the gene ends were 5 bases for V and 8 bases for J; bases not matched to a gene: 11. The CDR3 spells CASSSGTSGSRAKQYF. The CDR3 DNA follows: TGTGCCAGCTCATCAGGGACTAGCGGGAGCAGAGCTAAGCAGTACTTC.

The chain uses TRBV4-3 and TRBJ1-2, with D perhaps matching TRBD1 (6 bases). There are 13 residues in the CDR3. Trimming took off 1 base at V and 8 bases at J, with 11 bases between the two ends. Germline V gene data show CDR1 as LGHNA and CDR2 as YSLEER. Written as DNA, the CDR3 is TGCGCCAGCAGCCAAGGGGGGGGCTTCGGCTACACCTTC. This translates into CASSQGGGFGYTF.

This chain links TRBV28 with TRBJ2-5, with D possibly being TRBD1 (5 bases). V was shortened by 6 bases and J by 4 bases, with 15 bases between the two germline ends. From germline, CDR1 is MDHEN and CDR2 SYDVKM. The CDR3 contains 14 residues. CDR3 protein: CASSHGHPGETQYF. CDR3 nucleotide sequence: TGTGCCAGCAGCCACGGACACCCCGGAGAGACCCAGTACTTC.

The rearrangement joins TRBV12-3 or TRBV12-4 to TRBJ2-1; possibly TRBD2 for D (6 bases). This CDR3 spans 13 amino acids. The germline V and J ends were trimmed by 8 bases and 0 bases, with 8 bases remaining between them. CDR3 protein: CASGGSSYNEQFF. In nucleotides, the CDR3 is TGTGCCAGCGGGGGGAGCTCCTACAATGAGCAGTTCTTC.

The chain has TRBV27 and TRBJ2-7; 7 positions agree with TRBD1. The CDR3 totals 11 residues. CDR1 and CDR2 from the germline V gene are MNHEY and SMNVEV (reference sequence). Trimming took 8 bases from V and 4 from J; bases not matched to a gene: 2. For the CDR3, the DNA is TGTGCCAGCTCACAGGGGTACGAGCAGTACTTC. Translating it yields CASSQGYEQYF.

J is TRBJ2-7 and V is TRBV19; D possibly corresponds to TRBD1 (7 bases). The DNA end is a closer match to TRBJ2-5, so the J assignment may be wrong. CDR1 and CDR2 from the germline V gene are LNHDA and SQIVND (reference sequence). The CDR3 sequence is 15 residues long. The CDR3 DNA is TGTGCCAGTAGTATGAGGCGGGACAGCTTAGAGACCCAGTACTTC. This sequence encodes CASSMRRDSLETQYF.